This note documents a single TCR beta chain sequence. Its specific antigen is unknown. No much larger clone exists at a distance of one base, and base qualities are not known. Each collaborating institution followed its own protocols to collect whole blood in K2EDTA tubes. For TCRbeta analysis, collaborators shipped samples in one of three forms: frozen whole blood, isolated PBMCs, or DNA extracted from either of those sample types. TCRbeta CDR3 regions were amplified from genomic DNA by means of the immunoSEQ Assay, a bias-controlled multiplex PCR. Per the original workflow: The number of nucleated cells in each sample was estimated from the amplification of reference gene primers within the assay. To quantify the absolute abundance of each unique TCRbeta CDR3 rearrangement, sequence reads were collapsed and filtered. Productive Simpson clonality was computed per sample as the square root of Simpson's diversity index over productive rearrangements. TCRdb's version of the immuneACCESS table is confined to in-frame rearrangements and falls short of the full clone set. An unresolved V gene accounts for under half of the shortfall where checked; the remainder is of unknown origin. The DNA was the basis for D and trimming; V, J and clone size are from that table. The sample table holds approximately 100,000 clones, of which approximately 81% were seen once. Around 2.2% of the sample lies in the top ten.

This sample is part of a study of blood T cell repertoires in COVID-19 (dated by TCRdb to 2020 to 2021). About the investigation overall: The collaborator samples originated in the United States, Italy and Spain and spanned the acute and convalescent phases of COVID-19. The material from the prospective study consisted of cDNA or gDNA derived from T cells, B-cell-depleted T cells, or PBMCs. Subjects who had been exposed to COVID-19, were actively infected with it, or had recovered from it provided the deeply sampled blood TCRbeta repertoires that made up the dataset. The repertoires were released in a freely available public database intended as a resource for research on the immune response to SARS-CoV-2. The samples were drawn from the first 160 participants of the ongoing ImmuneRACE study and from 1,200 or so subjects provided by 6 global collaborators. Sample metadata almost always included a de-identified subject ID, COVID-19 status, age in years and sex. Where HLA class I and class II types were available, the types were taken from metadata supplied by the sample provider, not from assay-based typing.

What the authors observed across the whole study: How much clinical and demographic metadata was included differed by source and by participant, and the metadata was provided uncurated.

Sequences LGHNA (CDR1) and YSLEER (CDR2) are obtained from the germline V gene. Spanning cysteine to phenylalanine, the CDR3 consists of 14 amino acids. The retained sequence is limited to the CDR3, 42 bases, with the frame set at the first base. V is pared back by 4 bases and J by 10 bases, with 16 bases lying between the germline termini. The sequencing sample was made of peripheral blood. This receptor was obtained from a human donor in a cohort sampled during active COVID-19. This chain is built from TRBV4-3 and TRBJ2-2; TRBD2 is a weak D gene call, 5 bases matching. The nucleotide sequence reads as follows: TGCGCCAGCAGCCGACGACTGTCTCGGGAGGAGCTGTTTTTT. This is translated as CASSRRLSREELFF.